A single sample gave rise to the 28 T cell receptor beta chains below, sequenced in a study of control samples from healthy donors and cancer patients. The assay was immunoSEQ multiplex PCR, and TCRdb's table has in-frame clones only and misses some. The data contain about 96,000 clones, approximately 93% of them seen just once; the ten biggest clones take up more than 7%. Specimen: blood. Receptors originate from a man aged 18 to 30 in good health.

The chain has TRBV19 and TRBJ1-1, with TRBD1 identical over 7 bases. V lost 7 bases and J lost 2; bases outside the gene matches: 10. This CDR3 has 15 residues. CDR1 is LNHDA, CDR2 SQIVND, per germline (reference sequence). CDR3 in amino acids: CASTREGAPNTEAFF. The CDR3 DNA follows: TGTGCCAGTACAAGGGAGGGGGCCCCTAACACTGAAGCTTTCTTT.

The chain combines TRBV3-1 (or the pseudogene TRBV3-2) with TRBJ1-6; a weak D match, TRBD1 (6 bases). Germline V gene sequence: CDR1 LGHDT, CDR2 YNNKEL (reference sequence). V gave up 4 bases and J gave up 3 bases, with 16 bases separating them. This CDR3 has 17 residues. The CDR3 DNA reads TGTGCCAGCAGCCCCTCGGACAGCCCTCTCTATAATTCACCCCTCCACTTT. Its protein product is CASSPSDSPLYNSPLHF.

The chain employs TRBV7-9 and TRBJ1-1; D remains unclear. V gave up 6 bases and J gave up 10 bases, with 12 bases separating them. The CDR3 consists of 11 residues. The V gene's germline CDR1 is SEHNR and CDR2 FQNEAQ (reference sequence). CDR3 sequence (DNA): TGTGCCAGCAGGCAGGACGTGAGAGCTTTCTTT. This encodes CASRQDVRAFF. Filled out from reference TRBV7-9 and TRBJ1-1, the complete variable domain reads DTGVSQNPRHKITKRGQNVTFRCDPISEHNRLYWYRQTLGQGPEFLTYFQNEAQLEKSRLLSDRFSAERPKGSFSTLEIQRTEQGDSAMYLCASRQDVRAFFGQGTRLTVV.

As for this clone: Other nucleotide sequences from this sample produce the same CDR3. V and J are TRBV6-5 and TRBJ1-1, with D perhaps TRBD1 (5 bases). The CDR3 length is 13 residues. Germline loops: CDR1 MNHEY, CDR2 SVGAGI. V lost 2 bases and J lost 4, with 8 bases in between. The CDR3 bases are TGTGCCAGCAGTTACGTGGGGGGCACTGAAGCTTTCTTT. Translated, it gives CASSYVGGTEAFF.

V and J are TRBV7-9 and TRBJ2-1; D may match TRBD1 or TRBD2 (5 bases each). The CDR3 length is 13 residues. V gave up 6 bases and J gave up 5 bases, with 11 bases separating them. Germline CDR1 is SEHNR and CDR2 is FQNEAQ (reference sequence). Here the CDR3 DNA reads TGTGCCAGCAGACCAGGGACCAACAATGAGCAGTTCTTC. Translated: CASRPGTNNEQFF.

The V call is TRBV25-1, the J call TRBJ2-7; no reliable D call. With 5 bases removed from V and 3 bases from J, the gap between germline ends came to 5 bases. The length of the CDR3 is 11 residues. CDR1 and CDR2 from the germline V gene are MGHDK and SYGVNS. The CDR3 region has the DNA TGTGCCAGCAGTAGAAGCTACGAGCAGTACTTC. This codes for CASSRSYEQYF.

J is TRBJ2-7 and V is TRBV6-5; a weak D match, TRBD2 (7 bases). The V end was cut by 1 base, the J end by 1 base, with 14 bases between. Germline CDR1 is MNHEY and CDR2 is SVGAGI. CDR3 size: 16 residues. The CDR3 here is CASSYYVEGGSYEQYF. The CDR3 DNA follows: TGTGCCAGCAGTTACTACGTGGAGGGGGGGTCCTACGAGCAGTACTTC.

The chain combines TRBV5-1 with TRBJ2-7; D remains ambiguous. The length of the CDR3 is 14 residues. The V gene's germline CDR1 is SGHRS and CDR2 YFSETQ. With 2 bases removed from V and 2 bases from J, the gap between germline ends came to 11 bases. The DNA for the CDR3 is TGCGCCAGCAGCTTTATTTGGGGTCCCTACGAGCAGTACTTC. Protein: CASSFIWGPYEQYF.

This chain uses TRBV12-5 with TRBJ1-2, with D possibly matching TRBD1 (6 bases). Trimming left V 1 base short and J 5 bases short, with 14 bases between. Per germline, CDR1 LGHNT and CDR2 FRNRAP. The CDR3 runs to 15 residues. The DNA of the CDR3 is TGTGCTAGTGGTTTGGCTAACACAGGGTCTTATGGCTACACCTTC. This translates into CASGLANTGSYGYTF.

The V gene is TRBV5-1, the J gene TRBJ2-3; TRBD2 might be the D (5 bases). Germline CDR1 is SGHRS and CDR2 is YFSETQ. The CDR3 is 13 amino acids. V was clipped by 7 bases and J by 5 bases, with 14 bases between them. CDR3 DNA: TGCGCCAGCGCGATCCGCCGGGGAGATACGCAGTATTTT. Residues: CASAIRRGDTQYF. The variable domain in full, with the rest retrieved from reference TRBV5-1 and TRBJ2-3, is KAGVTQTPRYLIKTRGQQVTLSCSPISGHRSVSWYQQTPGQGLQFLFEYFSETQRNKGNFPGRFSGRQFSNSRSEMNVSTLELGDSALYLCASAIRRGDTQYFGPGTRLTVL.

The gene calls are TRBV5-1 and TRBJ2-2; 7 positions agree with TRBD1. The CDR3 length is 15 residues. Per germline, CDR1 SGHRS and CDR2 YFSETQ. V shed 4 bases, J shed 4 bases, and the junction held 7 bases outside the gene matches. CDR3 loop: CASSPARDSTGELFF. The CDR3 DNA sequence: TGCGCCAGCAGCCCGGCCCGGGACAGCACCGGGGAGCTGTTTTTT.

The V and J genes are TRBV19 and TRBJ2-5, with a possible D match to TRBD1 (6 bases). CDR3 length equals 13 residues. Trimming removed 8 bases at V and 3 bases at J, with 13 bases between. CDR1 and CDR2 (germline): LNHDA, SQIVND (reference sequence). CDR3 coding DNA: TGTGCCAGTGCGGACAGCCCTAAAGAGACCCAGTACTTC. Residues: CASADSPKETQYF.

The chain combines TRBV18 with TRBJ2-4; TRBD1 aligns across 9 bases. Germline values: CDR1 KGHSH, CDR2 LQKENI. This CDR3 contains 15 residues. Trimming took 3 bases from V and 8 from J; bases not matched to a gene: 8. The CDR3 bases are TGTGCCAGCTCACCTCGGACCGGACAGGGGTACATTCAGTACTTC. It specifies CASSPRTGQGYIQYF.

V gene TRBV11-3 combines with J gene TRBJ2-1; 10 positions match TRBD2. V lost 1 base and J lost 9; bases outside the gene matches: 9. Germline loops: CDR1 SGHNT, CDR2 YENEEA. CDR3 size: 16 residues. The chain's CDR3 is CASSLVVSGGVSEQFF. CDR3 DNA: TGTGCCAGCAGCTTAGTGGTCAGCGGGGGGGTTTCTGAGCAGTTCTTC.

The CDR3: CASSLAGTPNYEQYF. Here the CDR3 DNA reads TGTGCCAGCAGTTTGGCAGGGACTCCCAACTACGAGCAGTACTTC. The J gene is TRBJ2-7, the V gene TRBV27; D is perhaps TRBD2 (6 bases). Germline V gene lookup returns CDR1 MNHEY and CDR2 SMNVEV (reference sequence). CDR3 size: 15 residues. V was cut by 3 bases and J by 3 bases, with 15 bases left in between.

The chain is built from TRBV9 and TRBJ2-3; 10 bases line up with TRBD2. After removal of 4 bases from V and 5 bases from J, the junction contained 10 bases not matched to a gene. Germline V gene data show CDR1 as SGDLS and CDR2 as YYNGEE. CDR3 size: 16 residues. The CDR3 sequence: CASSPRAGGPGDTQYF. CDR3 in DNA: TGTGCCAGCAGCCCCCGAGCGGGAGGGCCCGGAGATACGCAGTATTTT.

The chain uses TRBV19 and TRBJ1-2; 8 bases align to TRBD1. With V trimmed by 6 bases and J by 2 bases, 11 bases remained unmatched. The CDR3 is made up of 16 amino acids. The V gene's germline CDR1 is LNHDA and CDR2 SQIVND (reference sequence). The DNA of the CDR3 is TGTGCCAGTAGACCAGGGGACAGGAATGGAAACTATGGCTACACCTTC. Amino acid sequence: CASRPGDRNGNYGYTF.

The CDR3 loop reads CASSLDRYTEAFF. The CDR3, as DNA: TGTGCCAGCAGCTTAGACAGATACACTGAAGCTTTCTTT. The chain uses TRBV13 and TRBJ1-1, with D unclear. This CDR3 is built from 13 residues. Germline CDR1 and CDR2: PRHDT and FYEKMQ (reference sequence). V gave up 1 base and J gave up 3 bases, with 6 bases separating them.

The genes are TRBV7-9 and TRBJ2-1, with 9 bases matching TRBD2. In germline, CDR1 is SEHNR, CDR2 FQNEAQ (reference sequence). CDR3 size: 15 residues. V was pared by 9 bases and J by 8 bases, with 14 bases of the junction left unmatched. The CDR3 region has the DNA TGTGCCAGTTCCGAGAGGGGCGGGAGGGAGTATGAGCAGTTCTTC. Translation: CASSERGGREYEQFF.

The count of this clone is one. The chain is built from TRBV6-6 and TRBJ1-1; D possibly corresponds to TRBD1 (6 bases). Trimming took off 4 bases at V and 0 bases at J, with 12 bases between the two ends. This CDR3 comprises 15 residues. Germline-derived CDR1 and CDR2 are MNHNY and SVGAGI (reference sequence). As DNA, the CDR3 is TGTGCCAGCAGTTCCACAGGACAGATGAACACTGAAGCTTTCTTT. Residues: CASSSTGQMNTEAFF.

The chain recombines TRBV9 with TRBJ2-3; 8 positions match TRBD2. This CDR3 has 14 residues. Germline V CDR1 and CDR2: SGDLS, YYNGEE. V trimming: 6 bases; J trimming: 4 bases; junction bases outside the gene matches: 7. The CDR3 is CASKGSGGADTQYF. The CDR3 DNA follows: TGTGCCAGCAAAGGGAGCGGGGGAGCAGATACGCAGTATTTT.

The gene calls are TRBV6-5 and TRBJ1-4; D gene uncertain. Per the germline V gene, CDR1 is MNHEY and CDR2 is SVGAGI. The V end was cut by 7 bases, the J end by 8 bases, with 14 bases between. The CDR3 runs to 13 residues. CDR3 protein: CASIGQVSEKLFF. The CDR3, as DNA: TGTGCCAGCATCGGCCAGGTCAGCGAAAAACTGTTTTTT.

CDR3 amino acids: CASSGTWGITDTQYF. For the CDR3, the DNA is TGCGCCAGCAGTGGGACATGGGGTATTACAGATACGCAGTATTTT. V is TRBV10-1 and J is TRBJ2-3; D may be TRBD1 (5 bases). With 4 bases removed from V and 3 bases from J, the gap between germline ends came to 14 bases. The CDR3 contains 15 residues. Germline V gives CDR1 WNHNN, CDR2 SYGVQD (reference sequence).

The genes are TRBV24-1 and TRBJ1-5; 7 bases align to TRBD1. CDR3 length equals 14 residues. Per the germline V gene, CDR1 is KGHDR and CDR2 is SFDVKD. The ends lost 4 bases at V and 3 bases at J; junction bases unmatched: 2. Here the CDR3 DNA reads TGTGCCACCAGTGAAGGGGGCCTCAATCAGCCCCAGCATTTT. Translating gives CATSEGGLNQPQHF.

The V gene is TRBV5-1, the J gene TRBJ1-2; tentatively, D is TRBD1 (6 bases). This CDR3 has 15 residues. The germline gives CDR1 SGHRS, CDR2 YFSETQ. Trimming removed 4 bases from V and 2 bases from J, with 15 bases in between. Here the CDR3 reads CASSPWTVENYGYTF. DNA of the CDR3: TGCGCCAGCAGCCCCTGGACAGTGGAAAACTATGGCTACACCTTC.

CDR3 nucleotide sequence: TGTGCCAGCAGTTACGGTTCGGACACTGAAGCTTTCTTT. Amino acid sequence: CASSYGSDTEAFF. The chain has TRBV6-5 and TRBJ1-1; D is unresolved. Germline V gene sequence: CDR1 MNHEY, CDR2 SVGAGI. Trimming removed 2 bases at V and 3 bases at J, with 7 bases between. The CDR3 is made up of 13 amino acids.

The chain joins TRBV24-1 to TRBJ2-1; 8 bases map to TRBD2. Germline CDR1 is KGHDR and CDR2 is SFDVKD. The CDR3 contains 15 residues. J gave up 0 bases and V 4 bases, and 1 base lay outside the gene matches. The CDR3 loop is CATSDSGSSYNEQFF. In DNA, the CDR3 is TGTGCCACCAGTGACAGCGGGAGCTCCTACAATGAGCAGTTCTTC.

J is TRBJ2-6 and V is TRBV5-1; perhaps TRBD2 as D (6 bases). Germline CDR1 reads SGHRS; CDR2 reads YFSETQ. The germline V and J ends were trimmed by 4 bases and 2 bases, with 13 bases remaining between them. CDR3 length: 16 amino acids. The CDR3 sequence is CASSLDGGPGANVLTF. In DNA form, the CDR3 reads TGCGCCAGCAGCCTCGACGGGGGACCTGGGGCCAACGTCCTGACTTTC.